The following is a T cell receptor (beta chain) sequence with its context. What it recognizes is unknown. 60 Vbeta and 13 Jbeta primers were used in PCR. TCRdb's copy holds only in-frame clones and misses some; the assay was immunoSEQ multiplex PCR. The table lists 64,000 or so clones, 85% of them singletons. Each donor's status was that of a healthy bone marrow donor. The data originate from a study of cytomegalovirus exposure and HLA in healthy donors. Study-wide results and caveats: What a later analysis reportedly showed was that an Asian-associated ancestry cluster had fewer N-insertions than the approximately 700-donor mean.

Sequences were obtained from PBMCs. The source of this sequence is a female donor in good health and CMV-seronegative.

CDR3 sequence: CASSFNYQETQYF. The CDR3 bases are TGTGCCAGCAGCTTTAACTATCAAGAGACCCAGTACTTC. V is TRBV11-2 and J is TRBJ2-5, with D unclear. CDR1 is SGHAT, CDR2 FQNNGV, per germline. The CDR3 is 13 residues long. V lost 3 bases to trimming and J lost 2 bases, with 7 bases between them.